The 29 T cell receptor beta chains below come from one sample, sequenced in a study of beta chain features in type 1 diabetes. Every bit of the isolated RNA underwent reverse transcription, so sequencing read expressed TCRB transcripts. Method: immunoSEQ multiplex PCR; TCRdb's copy keeps in-frame clones and lacks some. The repertoire holds around 450,000 clones, with over 9.5% as singletons. Input material: naive CD4+ T cells from blood. The receptors derive from a woman aged 18-29 years in good health.

This clone was picked up a small number of times. This rearrangement joins TRBV7-9 to TRBJ1-2, with D hard to call. The V and J ends lost 7 bases and 8 bases respectively, with 14 bases between them. Germline V gene lookup returns CDR1 SEHNR and CDR2 FQNEAQ (reference sequence). CDR3 length: 12 amino acids. DNA of the CDR3: TGTGCCAGCACCACATGGGTCGGCGGCTACACCTTC. It codes for CASTTWVGGYTF.

Regarding this clone: The sample has other DNA sequences that encode this CDR3 too. J is TRBJ2-1 and V is TRBV5-1; 9 bases fit TRBD1. The junction had 2 bases not matched to a gene; V was cut back by 0 bases and J by 4 bases. The germline CDR1 and CDR2 sequences are SGHRS and YFSETQ. The CDR3 extends over 15 amino acids. Here the CDR3 DNA reads TGCGCCAGCAGCTTGGTTGGGACAGGGTACAATGAGCAGTTCTTC. Its protein is CASSLVGTGYNEQFF.

This clone was recorded a few times. The J gene is TRBJ2-1, the V gene TRBV4-3; 11 positions agree with TRBD2. There are 18 residues in the CDR3. The trim removed 4 bases at V and 2 bases at J, leaving 10 bases unmatched. Germline V gene lookup returns CDR1 LGHNA and CDR2 YSLEER. CDR3 DNA sequence: TGCGCCAGCAGCCGAGTACCGCTGACTAGCGGGACCTACAATGAGCAGTTCTTC. Residues: CASSRVPLTSGTYNEQFF.

This clone was seen a few times. The V call is TRBV5-6, the J call TRBJ2-2, with D perhaps matching TRBD1 (6 bases). Germline V lookup: CDR1 SGHDT, CDR2 YYEEEE. CDR3 length equals 15 residues. The V gene lost 0 bases and the J gene lost 6 bases, with 12 bases spanning the gap. The CDR3 loop reads CASSLEQGRAGELFF. The DNA of the CDR3 is TGTGCCAGCAGCTTGGAACAGGGAAGGGCCGGGGAGCTGTTTTTT.

The chain carries TRBV4-3 and TRBJ2-3; possible D gene TRBD1, 5 bases. The ends were cut back, 0 bases at V and 7 bases at J, with 11 bases in the middle. CDR3 size: 14 residues. The germline V gene has CDR1 LGHNA and CDR2 YSLEER. CDR3 residues: CASSQDRPGNTQYF. The CDR3 DNA follows: TGCGCCAGCAGCCAAGATCGTCCAGGGAATACGCAGTATTTT.

V and J are TRBV7-9 and TRBJ1-3; tentatively, D is TRBD1 (5 bases). The CDR3 spans 14 residues. Germline CDR1 reads SEHNR; CDR2 reads FQNEAQ (reference sequence). With 3 bases removed from V and 4 bases from J, the gap between germline ends came to 10 bases. CDR3 sequence: CASSFKGIGNTIYF. In nucleotides, the CDR3 is TGTGCCAGCAGCTTTAAGGGGATCGGAAACACCATATATTTT.

This clone was seen more than once but under ten times. The rearrangement uses TRBV6-5 and TRBJ2-7; D gene unclear. V dropped 6 bases and J dropped 4 bases, with 10 bases sitting between them. CDR1 is MNHEY, CDR2 SVGAGI, per germline. CDR3 length equals 12 residues. In DNA, the CDR3 is TGTGCCAGCAGCCTACTCGGGTACGAGCAGTACTTC. Translation gives CASSLLGYEQYF.

This rearrangement joins TRBV12-5 to TRBJ2-5; D may be TRBD1 (6 bases). This CDR3 is built from 15 residues. The V gene lost 1 base and the J gene lost 1 base, with 10 bases spanning the gap. In germline, CDR1 is LGHNT, CDR2 FRNRAP. The chain's CDR3 is CASGLGGHLQETQYF. The CDR3 region has the DNA TGTGCTAGTGGTTTGGGGGGACACCTCCAAGAGACCCAGTACTTC.

This clone has just a few counts. The chain recombines TRBV5-4 with TRBJ1-1; tentative D call: TRBD1 (5 bases). CDR1 is SGHNT, CDR2 YYREEE, per germline (reference sequence). The CDR3 is 14 residues long. V was trimmed by 0 bases and J by 0 bases, leaving 6 bases between them. CDR3: CASSLGGVNTEAFF. CDR3 DNA sequence: TGTGCCAGCAGCTTGGGGGGCGTGAACACTGAAGCTTTCTTT.

This chain uses TRBV5-1 with TRBJ2-7; 7 bases fit TRBD1. Germline CDR1 SGHRS, CDR2 YFSETQ. J was trimmed by 4 bases and V by 4 bases; bases with no gene match: 11. This CDR3 is built from 15 residues. In DNA, the CDR3 is TGCGCCAGCAGCGTAACACCGGGACAGAGTTACGAGCAGTACTTC. This sequence encodes CASSVTPGQSYEQYF.

In its sample, this clone was seen a few times. The genes are TRBV30 and TRBJ1-1; 10 nucleotides match TRBD1. This CDR3 has 12 amino acids. V lost 4 bases, J lost 11 bases, and 7 bases stayed unmatched. The germline gives CDR1 GTSNPN, CDR2 SVGIG (reference sequence). In DNA form, the CDR3 reads TGTGCCTGGATTCGGGACAGGGGAACGGCTTTCTTT. This gives the protein CAWIRDRGTAFF.

This clone was picked up a small number of times. The chain recombines TRBV27 with TRBJ2-2; no firm D call. Germline-derived CDR1 and CDR2 are MNHEY and SMNVEV (reference sequence). The CDR3 is made up of 13 amino acids. Trimming took off 5 bases at V and 8 bases at J, with 12 bases between the two ends. CDR3 nucleotide sequence: TGTGCCAGCAGTCTTATCGAGGCTGGGGAGCTGTTTTTT. It translates to CASSLIEAGELFF.

As for this clone: Other DNA sequences in this sample translate to the same CDR3. The rearrangement links TRBV5-1 to TRBJ2-6; D call uncertain. CDR1 is SGHRS and CDR2 is YFSETQ in the germline V gene. This CDR3 contains 15 residues. V was pared by 0 bases and J by 2 bases, with 6 bases between. This CDR3 reads CASSLGRAGANVLTF. The CDR3 coding sequence is TGCGCCAGCAGCTTGGGTAGGGCTGGGGCCAACGTCCTGACTTTC.

Note on this clone: At the DNA level, this CDR3 is encoded by other sequences in the same sample as well. This rearrangement joins TRBV28 to TRBJ1-2; D not resolved. CDR1 is MDHEN and CDR2 is SYDVKM in the germline V gene. The CDR3 has 13 amino acids. Trimming removed 3 bases from V and 0 bases from J, with 5 bases in between. The CDR3 nucleotides read TGTGCCAGCAGTTTTGGTGCTAACTATGGCTACACCTTC. Protein: CASSFGANYGYTF.

This chain uses TRBV27 with TRBJ2-2; D gene uncertain. With 8 bases removed from V and 0 bases from J, the gap between germline ends came to 13 bases. The CDR3 spans 15 residues. Germline CDR1 reads MNHEY; CDR2 reads SMNVEV (reference sequence). The CDR3 bases are TGTGCCAGCCGCTTCTGGGCAGCGAACACCGGGGAGCTGTTTTTT. It translates to CASRFWAANTGELFF.

This rearrangement joins TRBV7-2 to TRBJ2-1, with D unresolved. Germline values: CDR1 SGHTA, CDR2 FQGNSA. This CDR3 region has 16 residues. V gave up 0 bases and J gave up 2 bases, with 11 bases separating them. The CDR3, as DNA: TGTGCCAGCAGCTTAGCGGCCGGCTTACCCTACAATGAGCAGTTCTTC. Protein sequence: CASSLAAGLPYNEQFF.

This chain uses TRBV4-3 with TRBJ1-5, with D hard to call. CDR3 length equals 14 residues. The V gene lost 0 bases and the J gene lost 5 bases, with 8 bases spanning the gap. Germline CDR1 is LGHNA and CDR2 is YSLEER. The CDR3 is CASSQDLRDQPQHF. The CDR3 DNA sequence: TGCGCCAGCAGCCAAGATCTGAGGGATCAGCCCCAGCATTTT.

V and J are TRBV5-6 and TRBJ2-7; D gene unclear. With 0 bases removed from V and 4 bases from J, the gap between germline ends came to 8 bases. CDR3 length: 13 residues. The germline V gene encodes CDR1 SGHDT and CDR2 YYEEEE. CDR3 sequence: CASSLVGGYEQYV. The CDR3 DNA is TGTGCCAGCAGCTTGGTTGGCGGATACGAGCAGTACGTC.

The rearrangement links TRBV10-3 to TRBJ1-5; D might be TRBD1 (5 bases). This CDR3 comprises 13 residues. V lost 6 bases, J lost 5 bases, and 11 bases lay in between. Germline CDR1 is ENHRY and CDR2 is SYGVKD. The CDR3 sequence is CAISPQEDQPQHF. The CDR3 coding sequence is TGTGCCATCAGCCCACAGGAGGATCAGCCCCAGCATTTT.

The rearrangement joins TRBV7-3 to TRBJ2-3, with no clear D. CDR1 and CDR2 (germline): SGHTA, FQGTGA. V was clipped by 5 bases and J by 0 bases, with 12 bases between them. This CDR3 has 15 residues. The CDR3: CASSRTPGSTDTQYF. CDR3 DNA sequence: TGTGCCAGCAGCCGCACGCCTGGCAGCACAGATACGCAGTATTTT.

The rearrangement joins TRBV7-2 to TRBJ2-1; 10 nucleotides agree with TRBD2. From germline, CDR1 is SGHTA and CDR2 FQGNSA. Trimming cost V 0 bases and J 3 bases; bases outside gene matches: 5. The CDR3 totals 17 residues. The chain's CDR3 is CASSLAISGRGYNEQFF. For the CDR3, the DNA is TGTGCCAGCAGCTTAGCCATAAGCGGGAGGGGCTACAATGAGCAGTTCTTC.

The chain has TRBV29-1 and TRBJ2-6, with TRBD1 identical over 12 bases. The CDR3 sequence is 15 residues long. CDR1 is SQVTM and CDR2 is ANQGSEA in the germline V gene. Trimming at V came to 6 bases and at J to 2 bases, leaving 2 bases not matched to a gene. DNA for the CDR3: TGCAGCGTGGGACAGGGGGCCGCTGGGGCCAACGTCCTGACTTTC. Residues: CSVGQGAAGANVLTF.

The chain combines TRBV9 with TRBJ1-5, with 10 positions matching TRBD1. After removal of 4 bases from V and 5 bases from J, the junction contained 6 bases not matched to a gene. This CDR3 is built from 15 residues. CDR1 and CDR2 (germline): SGDLS, YYNGEE. Here the CDR3 reads CASSSGQGGYQPQHF. The CDR3 nucleotides read TGTGCCAGCAGCTCTGGACAGGGGGGCTATCAGCCCCAGCATTTT.

V usage is TRBV29-1 and J usage is TRBJ2-4; TRBD2 aligns across 10 bases. The CDR3 extends over 14 amino acids. V lost 5 bases to trimming and J lost 8 bases; unmatched junction nucleotides: 9. Germline V gene lookup returns CDR1 SQVTM and CDR2 ANQGSEA. CDR3 coding DNA: TGCAGCGTTCAGACAGGGACTAGCGTAGACATTCAGTACTTC. This gives the protein CSVQTGTSVDIQYF.

The chain recombines TRBV18 with TRBJ2-3; possible D gene TRBD2, 6 bases. The germline V and J ends were trimmed by 2 bases and 4 bases, with 10 bases remaining between them. In germline, CDR1 is KGHSH, CDR2 LQKENI. CDR3 length: 14 amino acids. The chain's CDR3 is CASSPVPGADTQYF. The CDR3 nucleotides read TGTGCCAGCTCACCAGTCCCGGGGGCAGATACGCAGTATTTT. Looking up the rest from reference TRBV18 and TRBJ2-3 gives the full variable domain: NAGVMQNPRHLVRRRGQEARLRCSPMKGHSHVYWYRQLPEEGLKFMVYLQKENIIDESGMPKERFSAEFPKEGPSILRIQQVVRGDSAAYFCASSPVPGADTQYFGPGTRLTVL.

DNA for the CDR3: TGTGCCAGCAGAAAAAACAGGGGACTAGCGGGAGAAGGCCGCACAGATACGCAGTATTTT. Amino acids: CASRKNRGLAGEGRTDTQYF. The chain recombines TRBV7-8 with TRBJ2-3; the match to TRBD2 covers 14 bases. Germline V gene data show CDR1 as SGHVS and CDR2 as FQNEAQ. The CDR3 loop spans 20 amino acids. V lost 6 bases, J lost 1 base, and 15 bases stayed unmatched.

The chain couples TRBV4-1 to TRBJ2-7; no reliable D call. V shed 0 bases and J shed 4 bases, with 7 bases lying between them. CDR3 length: 13 residues. The germline CDR1 and CDR2 sequences are MGHRA and YSYEKL. The CDR3 loop is CASSQDSGYEQYV. DNA of the CDR3: TGCGCCAGCAGCCAAGATTCGGGTTACGAGCAGTACGTC.

The sample holds a few counts of this clone. The chain uses TRBV5-4 and TRBJ2-7; D tentatively fits TRBD1 or TRBD2 (5 bases each). The CDR3 consists of 14 residues. CDR1 is SGHNT, CDR2 YYREEE, per germline (reference sequence). V dropped 3 bases and J dropped 1 base, with 11 bases sitting between them. In DNA form, the CDR3 reads TGTGCCAGCAGCTCCCGGGACGGATCCTACGAGCAGTACTTC. Encoded protein: CASSSRDGSYEQYF.

The gene calls are TRBV7-8 and TRBJ2-7, with D perhaps TRBD2 (6 bases). Trimming cost V 3 bases and J 1 base, with 13 bases left between them. The CDR3 extends over 15 amino acids. Looked up from germline, CDR1 is SGHVS and CDR2 is FQNEAQ. As DNA, the CDR3 is TGTGCCAGCAGCTTCGCGGGGCATCGGTCCTACGAGCAGTACGTC. It yields the protein CASSFAGHRSYEQYV.